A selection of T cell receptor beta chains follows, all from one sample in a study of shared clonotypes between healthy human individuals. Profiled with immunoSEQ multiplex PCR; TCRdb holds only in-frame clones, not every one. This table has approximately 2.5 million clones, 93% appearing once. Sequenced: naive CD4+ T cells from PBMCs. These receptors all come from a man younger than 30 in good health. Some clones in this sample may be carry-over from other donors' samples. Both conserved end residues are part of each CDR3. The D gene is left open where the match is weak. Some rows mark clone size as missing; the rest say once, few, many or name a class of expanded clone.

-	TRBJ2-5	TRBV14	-	CASSYDSTQETQYF	TGTGCCAGCAGTTACGACAGCACCCAAGAGACCCAGTACTTC
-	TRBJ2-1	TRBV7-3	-	CASSPLGGARDEQFF	TGTGCCAGCAGCCCTCTTGGGGGAGCAAGGGATGAGCAGTTCTTC
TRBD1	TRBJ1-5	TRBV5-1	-	CASSLGTGNNQPQHF	TGCGCCAGCAGCTTGGGGACAGGTAACAATCAGCCCCAGCATTTT
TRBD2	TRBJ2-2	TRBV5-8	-	CASSLVKLAGARGELFF	TGTGCCAGCAGCTTGGTGAAGCTAGCGGGAGCCCGCGGGGAGCTGTTTTTT
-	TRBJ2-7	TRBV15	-	CATSRERRGEQYF	TGTGCCACCAGCAGAGAAAGGAGGGGAGAGCAGTACTTC
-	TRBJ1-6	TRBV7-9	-	CASSLGQGSPLHF	TGTGCCAGCAGCTTGGGGCAGGGGTCACCCCTCCACTTT
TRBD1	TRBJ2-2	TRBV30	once	CAWSTGATRYTGELFF	TGTGCCTGGAGTACAGGGGCTACTAGGTACACCGGGGAGCTGTTTTTT
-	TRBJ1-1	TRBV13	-	CASSLRSRGSREAFF	TGTGCCAGCAGCTTAAGGAGTAGGGGGAGTCGAGAAGCTTTCTTT
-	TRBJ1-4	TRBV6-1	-	CASSGGTRDNEKLFF	TGTGCCAGCAGTGGGGGGACGCGGGATAATGAAAAACTGTTTTTT
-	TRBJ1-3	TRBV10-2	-	CATITGNTIYF	TGCGCCACAATCACCGGAAACACCATATATTTT
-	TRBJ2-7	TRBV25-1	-	CASSDPGVGLEQYF	TGTGCCAGCAGTGACCCGGGAGTGGGGCTCGAGCAGTACTTC
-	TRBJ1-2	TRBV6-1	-	CASRTSSSYGYTF	TGTGCCAGCAGGACCTCAAGTAGCTATGGCTACACCTTC
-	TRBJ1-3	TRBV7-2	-	CASSYTGPGNTIYF	TGTGCCAGCAGCTATACAGGCCCTGGAAACACCATATATTTT
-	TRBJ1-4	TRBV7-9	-	CASSFKEKLFF	TGTGCCAGCAGCTTTAAGGAAAAACTGTTTTTT
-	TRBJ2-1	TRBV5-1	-	CASSLKSAPSYNEQFF	TGCGCCAGCAGCTTGAAGTCGGCACCCTCCTACAATGAGCAGTTCTTC
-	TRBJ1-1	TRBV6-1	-	CASRHGRSSDTEAFF	TGTGCCAGCAGACATGGGAGGTCCTCGGACACTGAAGCTTTCTTT
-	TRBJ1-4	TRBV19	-	CASSIIGATNEKLFF	TGTGCCAGTAGTATCATTGGGGCAACTAATGAAAAACTGTTTTTT
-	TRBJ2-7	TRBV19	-	CASSKGGSSYEQYF	TGTGCCAGTAGTAAGGGGGGTAGCTCCTACGAGCAGTACTTC
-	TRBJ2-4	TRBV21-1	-	CASSKGPDRERENRNIQYF	TGTGCCAGCAGCAAAGGGCCTGACCGGGAGCGGGAGAATAGGAACATTCAGTACTTC
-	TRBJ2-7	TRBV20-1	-	CSSGSNYEQYF	TGCAGTTCCGGGTCCAACTACGAGCAGTACTTC
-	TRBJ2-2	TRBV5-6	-	CASSWRGRGGELFF	TGTGCCAGCAGCTGGAGGGGACGGGGCGGGGAGCTGTTTTTT
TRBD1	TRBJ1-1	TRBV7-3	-	CASSLTGANTEAFF	TGTGCCAGCAGTCTCACAGGGGCGAACACTGAAGCTTTCTTT
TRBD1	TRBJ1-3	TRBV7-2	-	CASSLGGTALSGNTIYF	TGTGCCAGCAGCTTAGGGGGGACAGCACTCTCTGGAAACACCATATATTTT
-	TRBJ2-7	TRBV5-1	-	CASSLSLVAMTEQYF	TGCGCCAGCAGCTTGAGTTTGGTAGCGATGACCGAGCAGTACTTC
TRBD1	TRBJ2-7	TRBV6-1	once	CASRGTGTSYEQYF	TGTGCCAGCAGGGGGACAGGGACTTCCTACGAGCAGTACTTC
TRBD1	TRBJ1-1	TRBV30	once	CAWSRDRTEAFF	TGTGCCTGGAGCCGGGACAGGACTGAAGCTTTCTTT
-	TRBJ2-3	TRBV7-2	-	CASSLEPGHSFSNTQYF	TGTGCCAGCAGCTTAGAACCGGGACATTCCTTTTCAAATACGCAGTATTTT
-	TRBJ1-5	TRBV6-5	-	CASSYAGLGQPQHF	TGTGCCAGCAGTTACGCTGGACTGGGTCAGCCCCAGCATTTT
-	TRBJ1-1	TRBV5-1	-	CASSLELGYTEAFF	TGCGCCAGCAGCTTGGAATTGGGCTACACTGAAGCTTTCTTT
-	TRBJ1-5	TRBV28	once	CASRSIGHFNQPQHF	TGTGCCAGCAGATCCATCGGACACTTCAATCAGCCCCAGCATTTT
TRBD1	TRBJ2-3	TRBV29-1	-	CSTQQTGGSGTDTQYF	TGCAGCACACAACAAACAGGGGGAAGTGGCACAGATACGCAGTATTTT
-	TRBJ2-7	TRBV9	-	CASSRGTGNYEQYF	TGTGCCAGCAGCAGGGGGACGGGGAACTACGAGCAGTACTTC
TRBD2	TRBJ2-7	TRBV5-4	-	CASGQGLAGGVGGYEQYF	TGTGCCAGCGGACAGGGACTAGCGGGAGGAGTCGGGGGCTACGAGCAGTACTTC
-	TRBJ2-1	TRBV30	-	CAWSVGGGDYNEQFF	TGTGCCTGGAGTGTAGGCGGGGGCGACTACAATGAGCAGTTCTTC
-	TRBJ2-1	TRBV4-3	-	CASSFGIPVVNEQFF	TGCGCCAGCAGCTTCGGGATACCCGTCGTTAATGAGCAGTTCTTC
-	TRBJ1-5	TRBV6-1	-	CATVGGVYNQPQHF	TGTGCCACCGTCGGGGGGGTGTATAATCAGCCCCAGCATTTT
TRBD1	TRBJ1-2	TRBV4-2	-	CASSLDRGNYGYTF	TGTGCCAGCAGCCTGGACAGGGGAAACTATGGCTACACCTTC
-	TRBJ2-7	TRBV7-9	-	CASSLFAGDYEQYF	TGTGCCAGCAGCTTATTCGCAGGGGACTACGAGCAGTACTTC
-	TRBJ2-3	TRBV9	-	CASSVLGAYSSTDTQYF	TGTGCCAGCAGCGTACTAGGCGCCTACTCTAGCACAGATACGCAGTATTTT
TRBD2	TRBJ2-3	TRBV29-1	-	CSVKGLAGGEPSTDTQYF	TGCAGCGTTAAAGGGCTAGCGGGAGGGGAGCCTAGCACAGATACGCAGTATTTT
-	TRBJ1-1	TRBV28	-	CASSLGRTEAFF	TGTGCCAGCAGTTTGGGTCGGACTGAAGCTTTCTTT